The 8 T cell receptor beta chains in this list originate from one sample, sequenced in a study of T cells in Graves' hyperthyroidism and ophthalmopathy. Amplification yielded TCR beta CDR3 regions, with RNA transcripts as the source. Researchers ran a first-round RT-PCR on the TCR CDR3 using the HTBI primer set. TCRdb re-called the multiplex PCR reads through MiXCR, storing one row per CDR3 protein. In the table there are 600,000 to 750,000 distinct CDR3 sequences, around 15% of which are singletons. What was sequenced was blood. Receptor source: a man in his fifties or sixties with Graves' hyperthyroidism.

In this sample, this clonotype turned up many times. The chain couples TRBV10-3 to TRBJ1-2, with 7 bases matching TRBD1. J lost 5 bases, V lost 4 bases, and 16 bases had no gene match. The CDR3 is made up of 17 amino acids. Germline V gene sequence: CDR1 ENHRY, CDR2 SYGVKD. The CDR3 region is CAISGWDSSPREYGYTF. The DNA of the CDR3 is TGTGCCATCAGTGGGTGGGACAGCTCCCCTCGAGAGTATGGCTACACCTTC.

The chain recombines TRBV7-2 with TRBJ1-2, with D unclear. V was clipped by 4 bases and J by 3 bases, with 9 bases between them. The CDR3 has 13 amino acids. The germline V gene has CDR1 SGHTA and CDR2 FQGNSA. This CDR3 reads CASSWGTDYGYTF. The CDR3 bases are TGTGCCAGCAGCTGGGGAACCGACTATGGCTACACCTTC.

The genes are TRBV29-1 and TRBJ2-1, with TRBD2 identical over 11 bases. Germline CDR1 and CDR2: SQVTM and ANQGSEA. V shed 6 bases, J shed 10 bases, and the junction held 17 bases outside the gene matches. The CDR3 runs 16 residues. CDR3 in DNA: TGCAGCGTAGGAACTTCGGAGGCTAGCGGGAGGAGAGAGCAGTTCTTC. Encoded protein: CSVGTSEASGRREQFF.

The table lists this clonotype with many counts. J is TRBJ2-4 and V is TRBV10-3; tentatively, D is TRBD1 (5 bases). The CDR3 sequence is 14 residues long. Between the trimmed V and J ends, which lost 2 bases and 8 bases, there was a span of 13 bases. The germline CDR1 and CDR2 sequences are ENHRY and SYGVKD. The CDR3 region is CAISEQFLGDIQYF. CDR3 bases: TGTGCCATCAGTGAGCAGTTTTTAGGGGACATTCAGTACTTC.

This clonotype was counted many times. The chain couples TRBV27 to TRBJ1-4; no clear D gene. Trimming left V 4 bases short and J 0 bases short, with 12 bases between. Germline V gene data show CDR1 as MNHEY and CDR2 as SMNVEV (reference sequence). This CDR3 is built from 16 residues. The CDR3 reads CASSSHLTATNEKLFF. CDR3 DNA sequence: TGTGCCAGCAGTTCCCACTTGACCGCAACTAATGAAAAACTGTTTTTT. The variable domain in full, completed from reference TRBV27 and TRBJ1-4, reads EAQVTQNPRYLITVTGKKLTVTCSQNMNHEYMSWYRQDPGLGLRQIYYSMNVEVTDKGDVPEGYKVSRKEKRNFPLILESPSPNQTSLYFCASSSHLTATNEKLFFGSGTQLSVL.

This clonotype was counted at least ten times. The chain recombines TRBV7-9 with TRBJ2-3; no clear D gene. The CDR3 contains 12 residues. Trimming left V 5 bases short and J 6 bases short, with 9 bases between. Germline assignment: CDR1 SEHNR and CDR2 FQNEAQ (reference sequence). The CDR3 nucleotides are TGTGCCAGCAGCATGACTTGGGATACGCAGTATTTT. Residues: CASSMTWDTQYF.

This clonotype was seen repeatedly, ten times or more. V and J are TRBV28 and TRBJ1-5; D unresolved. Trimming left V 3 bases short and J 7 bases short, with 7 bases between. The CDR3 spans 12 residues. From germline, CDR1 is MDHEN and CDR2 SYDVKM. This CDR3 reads CASSFKPQPQHF. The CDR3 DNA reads TGTGCCAGCAGTTTCAAACCACAGCCCCAGCATTTT.

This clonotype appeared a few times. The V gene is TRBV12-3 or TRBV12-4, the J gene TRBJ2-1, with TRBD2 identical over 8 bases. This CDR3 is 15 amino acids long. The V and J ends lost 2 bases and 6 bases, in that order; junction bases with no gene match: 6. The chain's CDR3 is CASSLSGREGNEQFF. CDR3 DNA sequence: TGTGCCAGCAGTTTAAGCGGGAGAGAGGGCAATGAGCAGTTCTTC.